These 18 T cell receptor beta chains came from one sample sequenced in a study of T cell responses to AZD1222 COVID-19 vaccine. Sequencing used immunoSEQ multiplex PCR; TCRdb keeps in-frame clones, though not all of them. The sample lists about 84,000 clones; 70% to 90% were seen once. Here the sequenced sample was peripheral blood, taken 28 days after the second AZD1222 dose. The origin of the receptors is an adult who received the AZD1222 COVID-19 vaccine.

V and J are TRBV7-8 and TRBJ1-2; no clear D. This CDR3 comprises 14 residues. Trimming removed 1 base at V and 8 bases at J, with 14 bases between. From germline, CDR1 is SGHVS and CDR2 FQNEAQ. CDR3 DNA sequence: TGTGCCAGCAGCTTAGGCTCAAACCTGGGAGGCTACACCTTC. This gives the protein CASSLGSNLGGYTF.

This clone appeared a few times. V and J are TRBV6-5 and TRBJ1-2; D is unclear. The CDR3 sequence is 13 residues long. The germline V gene encodes CDR1 MNHEY and CDR2 SVGAGI. The V and J ends lost 7 bases and 4 bases respectively, with 13 bases between them. As DNA, the CDR3 is TGTGCCAGCATCGCGGTGGGAGGCTATGGCTACACCTTC. It codes for CASIAVGGYGYTF.

The V gene is TRBV6-1, the J gene TRBJ2-5; TRBD1 aligns across 9 bases. The CDR3 loop spans 16 amino acids. CDR1 and CDR2 (germline): MNHNS, SASEGT. Trimming took 1 base from V and 1 from J; bases not matched to a gene: 4. CDR3 in DNA: TGTGCCAGCAGTGAAGGGGGACAGGGACCCCAAGAGACCCAGTACTTC. Protein: CASSEGGQGPQETQYF.

This clone has only one observation. The chain links TRBV10-3 to TRBJ1-6; 7 bases are a match to TRBD1. CDR3 length: 13 residues. Germline V gene lookup returns CDR1 ENHRY and CDR2 SYGVKD. The J segment lost 4 bases and the V segment lost 9 bases, leaving 3 bases of the junction unmatched. For the CDR3, the DNA is TGTGCCATGGGGGACAGTTATAATTCACCCCTCCACTTT. It encodes CAMGDSYNSPLHF.

The J gene is TRBJ1-6, the V gene TRBV6-5, with D perhaps TRBD1 (5 bases). The germline V and J ends were trimmed by 6 bases and 0 bases, with 9 bases remaining between them. In germline, CDR1 is MNHEY, CDR2 SVGAGI. The CDR3 loop spans 15 amino acids. In nucleotides, the CDR3 is TGTGCCAGCAGACAAGGGGCCTCCTATAATTCACCCCTCCACTTT. Amino acid sequence: CASRQGASYNSPLHF.

The V call is TRBV9, the J call TRBJ2-2, with 10 bases identical to TRBD2. The CDR3 runs to 15 residues. The junction had 5 bases not matched to a gene; V was cut back by 5 bases and J by 4 bases. CDR1 and CDR2 from the germline V gene are SGDLS and YYNGEE. The CDR3 is CASRRQREGTGELFF. The CDR3 region has the DNA TGTGCCAGCAGGAGACAGCGGGAGGGCACCGGGGAGCTGTTTTTT.

This clone was counted a few times. The chain is built from TRBV5-1 and TRBJ1-1; 7 bases line up with TRBD1. The CDR3 sequence is 13 residues long. Germline loops: CDR1 SGHRS, CDR2 YFSETQ. Trimming cost V 5 bases and J 3 bases; bases outside gene matches: 4. Here the CDR3 reads CASRYTGDTEAFF. The CDR3, as DNA: TGCGCCAGCAGATATACAGGGGACACTGAAGCTTTCTTT.

This clone came up once. This chain links TRBV7-2 with TRBJ1-1; 7 bases align to TRBD1. Looked up from germline, CDR1 is SGHTA and CDR2 is FQGNSA. This CDR3 spans 14 amino acids. Germline trimming cut 2 bases from V and 4 bases from J; bases unmatched to any gene: 4. The CDR3: CASSLQAGGTEAFF. The CDR3 DNA sequence: TGTGCCAGCAGCTTACAGGCAGGGGGCACTGAAGCTTTCTTT.

The rearrangement uses TRBV25-1 and TRBJ2-1; possibly TRBD1 for D (6 bases). CDR1 and CDR2 from the germline V gene are MGHDK and SYGVNS. V was pared by 2 bases and J by 5 bases, with 19 bases between. There are 17 residues in the CDR3. This CDR3 reads CASSEPKTGVFNNEQFF. The CDR3 nucleotides read TGTGCCAGCAGTGAACCCAAGACAGGAGTTTTTAACAATGAGCAGTTCTTC.

This chain links TRBV7-9 with TRBJ1-6; D is possibly TRBD1 (5 bases). CDR1 and CDR2 (germline): SEHNR, FQNEAQ (reference sequence). This CDR3 comprises 16 residues. V was shortened by 7 bases and J by 7 bases, with 20 bases between the two germline ends. DNA of the CDR3: TGTGCCAGCAACGTGCTTAGCGGACAAAGGAATTCACCCCTCCACTTT. Amino acids: CASNVLSGQRNSPLHF.

The chain combines TRBV9 with TRBJ1-2, with a tentative D call TRBD1 (5 bases). The V gene lost 2 bases and the J gene lost 8 bases, with 13 bases spanning the gap. The CDR3 runs 13 residues. Germline values: CDR1 SGDLS, CDR2 YYNGEE. Here the CDR3 reads CASSVPSQGGYTF. CDR3 nucleotide sequence: TGTGCCAGCAGCGTTCCGAGTCAGGGAGGCTACACCTTC.

The CDR3, as DNA: TGTGCCAGCAGCTTGGCCGGGCGGGGGCCATCCTACGAGCAGTACGTC. Translated: CASSLAGRGPSYEQYV. The chain is built from TRBV5-6 and TRBJ2-7, with D possibly being TRBD2 (7 bases). CDR3 length equals 16 residues. The V gene's germline CDR1 is SGHDT and CDR2 YYEEEE. Trimming removed 0 bases at V and 1 base at J, with 14 bases between.

The chain couples TRBV7-9 to TRBJ2-7, with 7 positions matching TRBD1. The J segment lost 2 bases and the V segment lost 2 bases, leaving 3 bases of the junction unmatched. The CDR3 runs 14 residues. Germline-derived CDR1 and CDR2 are SEHNR and FQNEAQ (reference sequence). CDR3 in amino acids: CASSLNRGPYEQYV. The CDR3 region has the DNA TGTGCCAGCAGCTTAAACAGGGGACCCTACGAGCAGTACGTC.

V usage is TRBV29-1 and J usage is TRBJ2-1, with D perhaps matching TRBD2 (5 bases). This CDR3 region has 14 residues. Trimming cost V 3 bases and J 2 bases, with 11 bases left between them. The V gene's germline CDR1 is SQVTM and CDR2 ANQGSEA. CDR3: CSVDLRRAYNEQFF. The CDR3 DNA reads as TGCAGCGTTGATTTACGGCGGGCCTACAATGAGCAGTTCTTC.

The V gene is TRBV4-3, the J gene TRBJ1-5; D not certain. This CDR3 has 13 amino acids. The V end lost 4 bases, the J end lost 4 bases, and 8 bases lay between the germline ends. From germline, CDR1 is LGHNA and CDR2 YSLEER. CDR3 region: CASSRQVNQPQHF. As DNA, the CDR3 is TGCGCCAGCAGCCGTCAGGTGAATCAGCCCCAGCATTTT.

This clone was recorded once. The chain carries TRBV2 and TRBJ2-5; D unresolved. This CDR3 is 13 amino acids long. Deletions cut 3 bases from V and 7 bases from J, with 12 bases between. The germline CDR1 and CDR2 sequences are SNHLY and FYNNEI. CDR3 nucleotide sequence: TGTGCCAGCAGTGACAACAGCTGGGGGACCCAGTACTTC. Encoded protein: CASSDNSWGTQYF.

As concerns this clone: A read error may produce the germline difference seen at one junction end. The chain is built from TRBV11-2 and TRBJ2-2; 7 nucleotides agree with TRBD2. CDR1 is SGHAT and CDR2 is FQNNGV in the germline V gene. The CDR3 is 15 residues long. For the CDR3, the DNA is TGTGCCAGCACCTCAGCGGGACTTGTCACCAGGGAGCTGTTTTTT. Its protein product is CASTSAGLVTRELFF.

V and J are TRBV11-2 and TRBJ2-7; TRBD1 agrees at 9 bases. Germline CDR1 is SGHAT and CDR2 is FQNNGV. CDR3 length equals 17 residues. The V and J ends lost 2 bases and 5 bases, in that order; junction bases with no gene match: 13. The CDR3 here is CASSLYPGQGRNDEQYF. CDR3 in DNA: TGTGCCAGCAGCTTATACCCGGGACAGGGCCGAAATGACGAGCAGTACTTC.